Here is one TCR beta chain with its context. Its antigen remains unidentified. TCRdb keeps only in-frame clones here, not all; method: immunoSEQ multiplex PCR. The sample shows a few million clones, about 94% of them seen only once. This record belongs to a study of shared clonotypes between healthy human individuals. Study observations and caveats: Non-shared clonotypes had lower generation probabilities than clonotypes shared by all four sorted-subset donors. Donors were few, which limited the genetic and exposure-history diversity represented. Even with large depth, rarefaction showed that sorted-subset sequencing was incomplete. Generally, naive subsets came out with larger estimated richness than memory subsets.

This TCR was sampled from a man aged 18-30 years in good health. The specimen sequenced was naive CD4+ T cells sorted from blood. Subset specified: CD45RA+ positively selected.

The CDR3 loop is CAWSVQISGELFF. In DNA form, the CDR3 reads TGTGCCTGGAGTGTACAGATCTCCGGGGAGCTGTTTTTT. The chain joins TRBV30 to TRBJ2-2; D is undetermined. The CDR3 has 13 residues. CDR1 and CDR2 from the germline V gene are GTSNPN and SVGIG (reference sequence). Trimming shortened V by 0 bases and J by 6 bases, and 8 bases separated the two germline ends.